This TCR beta chain is drawn from a study of T cell repertoires in cytomegalovirus infection. For the study at large: Public TCR beta signatures indicated both CMV infection and matching HLA type.

This clonotype was observed a handful of times. The germline gives CDR1 MGHRA, CDR2 YSYEKL. CDR3 length equals 12 residues. The germline V and J ends were trimmed by 0 bases and 6 bases, with 6 bases remaining between them. TCRdb redid the calling of the reads with MiXCR, one entry per CDR3 protein. The sample shows 150,000 to 200,000 distinct CDR3 sequences, about 18% of them seen only once. The sequence came from a human donor in good health (CMV status not recorded). Some clones in this sample may be carry-over from other donors' samples. Sequencing input: CD8+ T cells from PBMCs. The rearrangement joins TRBV4-1 to TRBJ2-7; D is unresolved. The CDR3 nucleotides read TGCGCCAGCAGCCAAGACGGTGCCGAGCAGTACTTC. Translating it yields CASSQDGAEQYF.